Below are 27 T cell receptor beta chains sequenced from a single sample in a study of control samples from healthy donors and cancer patients (dated by TCRdb to the early 2020s). Preparation of the library involved the immunoSEQ multiplex PCR assay. TCRdb took this table from immuneACCESS and kept in-frame rearrangements with V and J called. Such tables lack part of the clones; where checked against another copy, unresolved V genes explain under half of the gap, and the rest is unexplained. For this sample there are 100,000 to 110,000 clones; roughly 90% appear just once. Of the sample, 15% to 20% is held by the ten largest clones. The sample consisted of blood. Every receptor here comes from a woman aged 45-59 years in good health.

The chain has TRBV20-1 and TRBJ2-7; 8 bases map to TRBD2. V trimming: 3 bases; J trimming: 2 bases; junction bases outside the gene matches: 9. Germline loops: CDR1 DFQATT, CDR2 SNEGSKA (reference sequence). This CDR3 has 15 amino acids. CDR3 in amino acids: CSASHPAGVTYEQYF. The DNA of the CDR3 is TGCAGTGCTAGTCATCCAGCGGGGGTTACCTACGAGCAGTACTTC.

The chain uses TRBV9 and TRBJ2-1; possibly TRBD2 for D (5 bases). CDR3 length: 12 amino acids. V was trimmed by 6 bases and J by 6 bases, leaving 10 bases between them. Germline V gene sequence: CDR1 SGDLS, CDR2 YYNGEE. The DNA for the CDR3 is TGTGCCAGCAACTTAACTAGCAATGAGCAGTTCTTC. As protein: CASNLTSNEQFF.

This rearrangement joins TRBV27 to TRBJ1-1, with a tentative D call TRBD1 (5 bases). The CDR3 is 14 amino acids. V was pared by 7 bases and J by 5 bases, with 17 bases between. Germline assignment: CDR1 MNHEY and CDR2 SMNVEV (reference sequence). The CDR3: CASKLRGPRTEAFF. DNA of the CDR3: TGTGCCAGCAAGTTGAGGGGTCCGAGGACTGAAGCTTTCTTT.

The V call is TRBV7-9, the J call TRBJ2-2; 9 bases map to TRBD1. CDR3 size: 15 residues. After removal of 3 bases from V and 6 bases from J, the junction contained 5 bases not matched to a gene. CDR1 is SEHNR and CDR2 is FQNEAQ in the germline V gene (reference sequence). The CDR3 region is CASSFWTGEAGELFF. The CDR3 DNA reads as TGTGCCAGCAGCTTTTGGACAGGGGAGGCCGGGGAGCTGTTTTTT.

This sequence joins TRBV5-1 and TRBJ1-2, with 10 positions matching TRBD1. J gave up 1 base and V 1 base, and 10 bases lay outside the gene matches. The CDR3 runs to 18 residues. Germline CDR1 is SGHRS and CDR2 is YFSETQ. The DNA of the CDR3 is TGCGCCAGCAGCTTGTCGGGGCCCGGGACAGGGGTTAACTATGGCTACACCTTC. It is translated as CASSLSGPGTGVNYGYTF.

This clone has a single count. The rearrangement joins TRBV12-5 to TRBJ2-7, with TRBD1 matching over 9 bases. CDR1 and CDR2 from the germline V gene are LGHNT and FRNRAP. With 4 bases clipped from V and 0 bases from J, the junction kept 4 bases outside the gene matches. The CDR3 covers 15 residues. CDR3 residues: CASGSGQGFSYEQYF. For the CDR3, the DNA is TGTGCTAGTGGTTCCGGACAGGGGTTCTCCTACGAGCAGTACTTC.

The rearrangement links TRBV19 to TRBJ1-5; 8 nucleotides align to TRBD1. From germline, CDR1 is LNHDA and CDR2 SQIVND (reference sequence). Losses at the gene ends were 6 bases for V and 7 bases for J; bases not matched to a gene: 8. The CDR3 runs 14 residues. CDR3 sequence: CASREDRDSQPQHF. The CDR3 region has the DNA TGTGCCAGTAGAGAGGACAGGGACAGCCAGCCCCAGCATTTT.

V usage is TRBV12-3 or TRBV12-4 and J usage is TRBJ2-5; 8 bases fit TRBD2. Trimming removed 5 bases from V and 4 bases from J; junction bases left unmatched: 3. This CDR3 has 13 amino acids. This chain's CDR3 is CASSGLATETQYF. The DNA for the CDR3 is TGTGCCAGCAGTGGACTAGCAACAGAGACCCAGTACTTC.

The sample holds one count of this clone. V and J are TRBV9 and TRBJ1-2; no reliable D call. The CDR3 is 13 amino acids. Germline CDR1 and CDR2: SGDLS and YYNGEE. The germline V and J ends were trimmed by 0 bases and 5 bases, with 8 bases remaining between them. The CDR3 sequence: CASSVEGQYGYTF. The CDR3 DNA reads TGTGCCAGCAGCGTAGAGGGTCAGTATGGCTACACCTTC. The complete variable domain, with remaining parts taken from reference TRBV9 and TRBJ1-2, reads DSGVTQTPKHLITATGQRVTLRCSPRSGDLSVYWYQQSLDQGLQFLIQYYNGEERAKGNILERFSAQQFPDLHSELNLSSLELGDSALYFCASSVEGQYGYTFGSGTRLTVV.

This clone was recorded once. This chain uses TRBV7-3 with TRBJ1-1; no clear D gene. Germline CDR1 is SGHTA and CDR2 is FQGTGA. CDR3 size: 14 residues. V lost 6 bases and J lost 3, with 14 bases in between. Written as DNA, the CDR3 is TGTGCCAGCAGGTCGACCGGGGTGGACACTGAAGCTTTCTTT. Amino acid sequence: CASRSTGVDTEAFF. The full variable domain, in which reference TRBV7-3 and TRBJ1-1 provide the parts outside the CDR3, is GAGVSQTPSNKVTEKGKYVELRCDPISGHTALYWYRQSLGQGPEFLIYFQGTGAADDSGLPNDRFFAVRPEGSVSTLKIQRTERGDSAVYLCASRSTGVDTEAFFGQGTRLTVV.

The V call is TRBV11-1, the J call TRBJ2-1, with 11 bases fitting TRBD2. There are 13 residues in the CDR3. V dropped 5 bases and J dropped 9; count of bases not matched to a gene: 3. Germline CDR1 and CDR2: SGHAT and FQDESV (reference sequence). The CDR3 DNA sequence: TGTGCCAGCAGCGCTGGACTAGCGGGTGAGCAGTTCTTC. This encodes CASSAGLAGEQFF. Full variable domain (remainder filled in from reference TRBV11-1 and TRBJ2-1): EAEVAQSPRYKITEKSQAVAFWCDPISGHATLYWYRQILGQGPELLVQFQDESVVDDSQLPKDRFSAERLKGVDSTLKIQPAELGDSAMYLCASSAGLAGEQFFGPGTRLTVL.

This sequence joins TRBV25-1 and TRBJ1-2; 9 bases map to TRBD1. Germline V gene sequence: CDR1 MGHDK, CDR2 SYGVNS. The CDR3 loop spans 17 amino acids. V shed 4 bases and J 4 bases; nucleotides not matched to a gene: 13. The CDR3 here is CASSGPGQGPAGYGYTF. The CDR3 bases are TGTGCCAGCAGTGGACCTGGACAGGGGCCCGCGGGCTATGGCTACACCTTC.

V gene TRBV24-1 combines with J gene TRBJ1-2; D perhaps matches TRBD1 (6 bases). Trimming left V 6 bases short and J 6 bases short, with 19 bases between. This CDR3 has 15 residues. From germline, CDR1 is KGHDR and CDR2 SFDVKD. CDR3 sequence: CATSPLSGRGDGYTF. The DNA for the CDR3 is TGTGCCACCAGTCCACTCTCCGGCAGGGGAGATGGCTACACCTTC.

V usage is TRBV18 and J usage is TRBJ1-1; D perhaps matches TRBD1 (6 bases). The CDR3 covers 14 residues. V gave up 5 bases and J gave up 1 base, with 11 bases separating them. The germline CDR1 and CDR2 sequences are KGHSH and LQKENI. The CDR3 spells CASSTQGSNTEAFF. The CDR3 DNA is TGTGCCAGCTCAACCCAGGGGTCGAACACTGAAGCTTTCTTT.

V and J are TRBV29-1 and TRBJ2-5, with D hard to call. The CDR3 is made up of 11 amino acids. CDR1 and CDR2 (germline): SQVTM, ANQGSEA. V shed 8 bases and J shed 4 bases, with 11 bases lying between them. Here the CDR3 DNA reads TGCAGCCTCCACTTAGGAGAGACCCAGTACTTC. Protein sequence: CSLHLGETQYF.

The chain combines TRBV5-8 with TRBJ2-3, with D possibly TRBD2 on 5 matching bases. The CDR3 is made up of 15 amino acids. The V gene lost 3 bases and the J gene lost 3 bases, with 14 bases spanning the gap. Germline assignment: CDR1 SGHTS and CDR2 YDEGEE. The CDR3 DNA reads TGTGCCAGCAGCTCCGGGAAGGGATCAACAGATACGCAGTATTTT. Translated: CASSSGKGSTDTQYF.

This sequence joins TRBV21-1 and TRBJ2-7; the table's D gene call, TRBD1, was not cross checked with the DNA. TRBV21-1 is a recognized pseudogene. CDR3 length: 17 amino acids. In DNA form, the CDR3 reads TGTGCCAGCAGCCCCCCTCCGGGACAGGGTCGAACCTACGAGCAGTACGTC. Amino acids: CASSPPPGQGRTYEQYV.

Note on this clone: The junction differs from germline at one of its ends, possibly a read error. The genes are TRBV5-1 and TRBJ1-1; D is undetermined. The CDR3 sequence is 15 residues long. The germline CDR1 and CDR2 sequences are SGHRS and YFSETQ. CDR3 nucleotides: TGCGCCAGCAGTTTGGGGAGGCTGATGAACACTGAAGCTTTCTTT. This encodes CASSLGRLMNTEAFF.

The chain has TRBV18 and TRBJ2-3; D remains ambiguous. The CDR3 is made up of 13 amino acids. The ends were cut back, 1 base at V and 2 bases at J, with 4 bases in the middle. Germline assignment: CDR1 KGHSH and CDR2 LQKENI. CDR3 residues: CASSPQVTDTQYF. As DNA, the CDR3 is TGTGCCAGCTCACCACAGGTCACAGATACGCAGTATTTT.

The V call is TRBV12-3 or TRBV12-4, the J call TRBJ2-7; D gene ambiguous. Trimming pared 4 bases from V and 2 bases from J, leaving 9 bases between. The CDR3 covers 13 residues. CDR3 amino acids: CASSSGLAYEQYF. CDR3 coding DNA: TGTGCCAGCAGTTCGGGCCTGGCCTACGAGCAGTACTTC.

The rearrangement joins TRBV2 to TRBJ2-6; TRBD2 might be the D (6 bases). CDR1 is SNHLY and CDR2 is FYNNEI in the germline V gene. Trimming stripped 8 bases from V and 2 bases from J, with 10 bases between. The CDR3 spans 14 residues. For the CDR3, the DNA is TGTGCCAGCGTTCGGGGGACTGGGGCCAACGTCCTGACTTTC. Its protein product is CASVRGTGANVLTF.

V is TRBV30 and J is TRBJ1-6; 11 bases are shared with TRBD1. The CDR3 sequence is 14 residues long. V was pared by 5 bases and J by 4 bases, with 1 base of the junction left unmatched. Germline assignment: CDR1 GTSNPN and CDR2 SVGIG (reference sequence). Here the CDR3 reads CAWGQGAYNSPLHF. The DNA for the CDR3 is TGTGCCTGGGGACAGGGGGCATATAATTCACCCCTCCACTTT. The entire variable domain, with the rest obtained from reference TRBV30 and TRBJ1-6, is as follows: SQTIHQWPATLVQPVGSPLSLECTVEGTSNPNLYWYRQAAGRGLQLLFYSVGIGQISSEVPQNLSASRPQDRQFILSSKKLLLSDSGFYLCAWGQGAYNSPLHFGNGTRLTVT.

Comments on this clone: Its ends do not fully match the called genes, so a read error is possible. The chain is built from TRBV5-4 and TRBJ1-2; tentatively, D is TRBD1 (6 bases). The CDR3 loop spans 16 amino acids. Germline loops: CDR1 SGHNT, CDR2 YYREEE (reference sequence). This CDR3 is CASTLGGANPNYGYTF. The CDR3 DNA reads TGTGCCAGCACCTTGGGGGGGGCGAATCCTAACTATGGCTACACCTTC.

V is TRBV6-2 or TRBV6-3 and J is TRBJ2-7, with 14 bases identical to TRBD2. The V segment lost 4 bases and the J segment 2 bases; nucleotides outside the gene matches: 13. CDR1 MNHEY and CDR2 SVGEGT come from the germline V gene. The CDR3 is 19 amino acids. The CDR3 bases are TGTGCCAGCAGTTTAGTCCTGGGACTAGCGGGAGCTTCGGCCTACGAGCAGTACGTC. This sequence encodes CASSLVLGLAGASAYEQYV.

This clone occurred once. This rearrangement joins TRBV19 to TRBJ2-1; 10 bases line up with TRBD2. Germline V gives CDR1 LNHDA, CDR2 SQIVND (reference sequence). With 1 base clipped from V and 4 bases from J, the junction kept 4 bases outside the gene matches. CDR3 length equals 16 residues. Written as DNA, the CDR3 is TGTGCCAGTAGTATAGCGAGGACTAGCGGTTACAATGAGCAGTTCTTC. Amino acids: CASSIARTSGYNEQFF.

This chain connects TRBV6-5 to TRBJ2-7; D unclear. Trimming took off 6 bases at V and 7 bases at J, with 16 bases between the two ends. Per the germline V gene, CDR1 is MNHEY and CDR2 is SVGAGI. This CDR3 is built from 13 residues. The CDR3 loop reads CASRGPLRVEQYV. CDR3 in DNA: TGTGCCAGCAGGGGTCCCCTCCGCGTAGAGCAGTACGTC.

This chain links TRBV5-6 with TRBJ2-3; 11 positions match TRBD2. With 3 bases clipped from V and 5 bases from J, the junction kept 2 bases outside the gene matches. Per the germline V gene, CDR1 is SGHDT and CDR2 is YYEEEE. The CDR3 runs to 14 residues. This CDR3 is CASSYGLAGDTQYF. In DNA form, the CDR3 reads TGTGCCAGCAGCTACGGACTAGCGGGAGATACGCAGTATTTT.